This T cell receptor beta chain originates from a study of pediatric ulcerative colitis. Between the trimmed V and J ends, which lost 2 bases and 3 bases, there was a span of 10 bases. The germline V gene encodes CDR1 KGHSH and CDR2 LQKENI. CDR3 length equals 15 residues. The protocol was immunoSEQ multiplex PCR, while the TCRdb copy is restricted to in-frame clones and leaves out a portion. The sample has around 68,000 clones, 77% seen once; the top ten hold roughly 5.5%. Input material: blood. This TCR was sampled from a boy between 10 and 17 years old with moderate ulcerative colitis. V and J are TRBV18 and TRBJ1-4; D might be TRBD1 (6 bases). CDR3 sequence (DNA): TGTGCCAGCTCACCAAACAGGGATCCTAATGAAAAACTGTTTTTT. It codes for CASSPNRDPNEKLFF.